Below are 4 T cell receptor beta chains sequenced from a single sample in a study of early T cells in non-severe SARS-CoV-2 infection. TCRdb processed the 5' RACE reads anew with MiXCR; each CDR3 protein has one entry. The sample lists about 110,000 distinct CDR3 sequences, about 12% occurring once. The source was whole blood, collected at baseline. The source of these receptors is an adult who was a healthcare worker with PCR-confirmed SARS-CoV-2 infection or an uninfected control (not recorded which).

The genes are TRBV7-6 and TRBJ2-1; 8 bases map to TRBD1. The germline gives CDR1 SGHVS, CDR2 FNYEAQ. This CDR3 is 15 amino acids long. V was pared by 5 bases and J by 1 base, with 4 bases of the junction left unmatched. DNA for the CDR3: TGTGCCAGCAGCACTAGGACAGGGTCCTACAATGAGCAGTTCTTC. It codes for CASSTRTGSYNEQFF.

In its sample, this clonotype was seen many times. CDR3: CASSSSGGLSGANVLTF. CDR3 sequence (DNA): TGTGCCAGCAGTTCTAGCGGGGGGCTCTCTGGGGCCAACGTCCTGACTTTC. V and J are TRBV6-6 and TRBJ2-6; 11 bases are shared with TRBD2. Unmatched junction bases numbered 2, after V lost 4 bases and J lost 0 bases. This CDR3 is 17 amino acids long. The germline CDR1 and CDR2 sequences are MNHNY and SVGAGI (reference sequence).

The CDR3 DNA is TGCGCCTCTTCTCTTGAGCAGGGACTGGACGAGCAGTACTTC. This gives the protein CASSLEQGLDEQYF. The J gene is TRBJ2-7, the V gene TRBV5-1, with TRBD2 as a possible D gene (6 bases). V lost 10 bases, J lost 5 bases, and 22 bases lay in between. The CDR3 has 14 residues. From germline, CDR1 is SGHRS and CDR2 YFSETQ.

The chain couples TRBV12-3 or TRBV12-4 to TRBJ2-7; D not certain. The ends were cut back, 3 bases at V and 6 bases at J, with 12 bases in the middle. The CDR3 is 13 amino acids. In DNA, the CDR3 is TGTGCCAGCAGTTTGTCTAGGTCAGGCGAGCAGTACTTC. Encoded protein: CASSLSRSGEQYF.